One sample yielded the 9 T cell receptor beta chains listed below, sequenced in a study of T cell repertoires in cytomegalovirus infection. One entry per CDR3 protein, called by TCRdb with MiXCR from the reads. The data contain some 280,000 distinct CDR3 sequences, roughly 13% of them singletons. Material: PBMCs. The receptor set was obtained from a human donor in good health (CMV status not recorded). Some clones in this sample may be carry-over from other donors' samples.

CDR3 sequence (DNA): TGTGCCAGCAGCCGGGACCAGGGACCAAGATTCGGGGAGCTGTTTTTT. Its protein is CASSRDQGPRFGELFF. This rearrangement joins TRBV5-4 to TRBJ2-2; the D call may be TRBD1 or TRBD2 (5 bases each). V lost 4 bases and J 7 bases, leaving 20 bases between the germline ends. The CDR3 spans 16 residues. Germline lookup yields CDR1 SGHNT and CDR2 YYREEE (reference sequence). The full variable domain, its missing parts supplied by reference TRBV5-4 and TRBJ2-2, is ETGVTQSPTHLIKTRGQQVTLRCSSQSGHNTVSWYQQALGQGPQFIFQYYREEENGRGNFPPRFSGLQFPNYSSELNVNALELDDSALYLCASSRDQGPRFGELFFGEGSRLTVL.

The chain couples TRBV10-3 to TRBJ1-2; 10 bases align to TRBD1. Germline V gene data show CDR1 as ENHRY and CDR2 as SYGVKD. V was pared by 3 bases and J by 2 bases, with 9 bases of the junction left unmatched. The CDR3 is made up of 17 amino acids. The CDR3 DNA is TGTGCCATCAGTGAAACCGGACAGGGGGGATCGAACTATGGCTACACCTTC. Residues: CAISETGQGGSNYGYTF.

This sequence joins TRBV6-6 and TRBJ1-5; D is undetermined. V shed 6 bases and J shed 0 bases, with 18 bases lying between them. The length of the CDR3 is 17 residues. CDR1 and CDR2 from the germline V gene are MNHNY and SVGAGI (reference sequence). CDR3 residues: CASSRGEGEYSNQPQHF. The CDR3, as DNA: TGTGCCAGCAGCCGAGGCGAGGGAGAATATAGCAATCAGCCCCAGCATTTT.

The gene calls are TRBV5-1 and TRBJ2-1; 7 bases line up with TRBD2. The V segment lost 4 bases and the J segment 2 bases; nucleotides outside the gene matches: 12. The germline V gene encodes CDR1 SGHRS and CDR2 YFSETQ. CDR3 length: 17 residues. CDR3 nucleotides: TGCGCCAGCAGCCTTGAAGTCGGGAGGAGGGCCTACAATGAGCAGTTCTTC. It translates to CASSLEVGRRAYNEQFF.

There are many counts of this clonotype. V and J are TRBV7-3 and TRBJ2-1; 7 nucleotides agree with TRBD1. This CDR3 is 15 amino acids long. In germline, CDR1 is SGHTA, CDR2 FQGTGA. V gave up 5 bases and J gave up 0 bases; unmatched junction bases: 4. CDR3 DNA: TGTGCCAGCAGCAGAGACAGGGTCTCCTACAATGAGCAGTTCTTC. It is translated as CASSRDRVSYNEQFF.

This clonotype occurred a few times. The rearrangement uses TRBV5-8 and TRBJ1-5, with TRBD1 matching 7 bases. Germline CDR1 is SGHTS and CDR2 is YDEGEE. The CDR3 is 15 residues long. V shed 6 bases, J shed 3 bases, and the junction held 9 bases outside the gene matches. CDR3 residues: CASTKRTGFNQPQHF. The CDR3 coding sequence is TGTGCCAGCACCAAACGGACAGGATTCAATCAGCCCCAGCATTTT.

Ten or more counts support this clonotype. The rearrangement links TRBV19 to TRBJ2-1; D remains unclear. The CDR3 spans 12 residues. Trimming pared 6 bases from V and 5 bases from J, leaving 8 bases between. Per the germline V gene, CDR1 is LNHDA and CDR2 is SQIVND (reference sequence). The CDR3 nucleotides read TGTGCCAGTAGCAAGATCCACAATGAGCAGTTCTTC. Its protein is CASSKIHNEQFF.

A few counts support this clonotype. This chain uses TRBV29-1 with TRBJ2-1; D gene unclear. V lost 0 bases and J lost 0, with 9 bases in between. Germline CDR1 reads SQVTM; CDR2 reads ANQGSEA. The CDR3 is made up of 15 amino acids. CDR3 loop: CSVEDRWSSYNEQFF. CDR3 DNA: TGCAGCGTTGAAGATCGCTGGAGCTCCTACAATGAGCAGTTCTTC.

The table lists this clonotype with a few counts. The chain combines TRBV7-3 with TRBJ1-1; no clear D gene. The V end was cut by 5 bases, the J end by 1 base, with 14 bases between. The CDR3 is 15 amino acids. The germline V gene has CDR1 SGHTA and CDR2 FQGTGA. The DNA of the CDR3 is TGTGCCAGCAGCCCTGAGGCCGGGAAGAACACTGAAGCTTTCTTT. It is translated as CASSPEAGKNTEAFF.